Listed here are 27 T cell receptor beta chains from one sample, sequenced in a study of CD8+ T cells in alopecia areata (dated by TCRdb to 2016 to 2019). To prepare the library, the immunoSEQ multiplex PCR assay was applied. RNA was extracted from all samples and reverse transcribed into cDNA as template for TCR sequencing. Not all clones reach the TCRdb copy of this immuneACCESS table, which keeps in-frame sequences only. Checked studies attribute under half of the gap to unresolved V genes and leave the rest unexplained. The sample table records approximately 180,000 clones; 58% of these occur just once. 16% of the sample goes to the ten largest clones. This sample's treatment or condition label indicates: oral pan-JAK inhibitor, 5-10 mg twice daily. This sample comprised CD4+ T cells sorted from blood, obtained between weeks 55 and 65, from a patient treated with tofacitinib. The receptors shown here come from a human donor with alopecia areata.

V and J are TRBV5-1 and TRBJ2-3; D may be TRBD2 (6 bases). With 3 bases removed from V and 6 bases from J, the gap between germline ends came to 14 bases. Germline V gene data show CDR1 as SGHRS and CDR2 as YFSETQ. The CDR3 sequence is 14 residues long. CDR3 DNA: TGCGCCAGCAGCTGGCCCGATCTAGCGGATACGCAGTATTTT. Its translation: CASSWPDLADTQYF.

V usage is TRBV2 and J usage is TRBJ2-7, with 9 bases matching TRBD1. The CDR3 spans 13 residues. Germline assignment: CDR1 SNHLY and CDR2 FYNNEI. J was trimmed by 2 bases and V by 9 bases; bases with no gene match: 5. CDR3 bases: TGTGCCAGTCGTGGGACAGGGACCTACGAGCAGTACTTC. Translating gives CASRGTGTYEQYF.

The rearrangement uses TRBV5-6 and TRBJ1-1; D is possibly TRBD1 (6 bases). Germline CDR1 SGHDT, CDR2 YYEEEE. Trimming left V 3 bases short and J 3 bases short, with 12 bases between. CDR3 length equals 14 residues. The CDR3 DNA follows: TGTGCCAGCAGCTCCCAGGGGAGTTACACTGAAGCTTTCTTT. As protein: CASSSQGSYTEAFF.

V usage is TRBV5-6 and J usage is TRBJ2-1; TRBD2 is a possible D gene (5 bases). This CDR3 contains 13 residues. Germline-derived CDR1 and CDR2 are SGHDT and YYEEEE. V dropped 0 bases and J dropped 7 bases, with 8 bases sitting between them. The CDR3 DNA follows: TGTGCCAGCAGCTTGGATACTAGGAATGAGCAGTTCTTC. This codes for CASSLDTRNEQFF.

This clone occurred a few times. The CDR3 DNA follows: TGTGCCAGCAGCCGACTAGCTGAGACCCAGTACTTC. Amino acid sequence: CASSRLAETQYF. The chain carries TRBV7-9 and TRBJ2-5; TRBD2 matches 7 bases. Germline V CDR1 and CDR2: SEHNR, FQNEAQ (reference sequence). This CDR3 is 12 amino acids long. Germline trimming cut 5 bases from V and 5 bases from J; bases unmatched to any gene: 2.

This clone was counted only a few times. Other DNA sequences from this sample encode an identical CDR3 as well. This chain joins TRBV14 and TRBJ1-2; D ambiguous. The CDR3 loop spans 12 amino acids. Germline V gene sequence: CDR1 SGHDN, CDR2 FVKESK. The V end was cut by 0 bases, the J end by 4 bases, with 3 bases between. The CDR3 nucleotides read TGTGCCAGCAGCCAAGAAGCCTATGGCTACACCTTC. It yields the protein CASSQEAYGYTF.

The J gene is TRBJ2-3, the V gene TRBV29-1; D is undetermined. V shed 4 bases and J shed 7 bases, with 18 bases lying between them. Germline V gene sequence: CDR1 SQVTM, CDR2 ANQGSEA. This CDR3 region has 14 residues. The CDR3 DNA reads TGCAGCGTTGGACCCAAACTTCGGCTTAATACGCAGTATTTT. Protein product: CSVGPKLRLNTQYF.

The rearrangement joins TRBV30 to TRBJ2-7; D might be TRBD1 (5 bases). The CDR3 sequence is 15 residues long. With 0 bases removed from V and 0 bases from J, the gap between germline ends came to 12 bases. CDR1 is GTSNPN and CDR2 is SVGIG in the germline V gene (reference sequence). CDR3 in amino acids: CAWSVRMGPSYEQYF. In DNA, the CDR3 is TGTGCCTGGAGTGTACGAATGGGGCCCTCCTACGAGCAGTACTTC.

The chain has TRBV5-1 and TRBJ2-1; 9 nucleotides line up with TRBD2. CDR1 is SGHRS and CDR2 is YFSETQ in the germline V gene. The CDR3 has 19 amino acids. V was clipped by 0 bases and J by 3 bases; unmatched bases: 13. The CDR3 DNA sequence: TGCGCCAGCAGCTTGGCCGGCGTAATGTCTAGCGGGGTCTACAATGAGCAGTTCTTC. This translates into CASSLAGVMSSGVYNEQFF. The variable domain in full, completed from reference TRBV5-1 and TRBJ2-1, reads KAGVTQTPRYLIKTRGQQVTLSCSPISGHRSVSWYQQTPGQGLQFLFEYFSETQRNKGNFPGRFSGRQFSNSRSEMNVSTLELGDSALYLCASSLAGVMSSGVYNEQFFGPGTRLTVL.

The chain couples TRBV7-8 to TRBJ2-2; D gene uncertain. This CDR3 contains 14 residues. Germline CDR1 and CDR2: SGHVS and FQNEAQ. The ends were cut back, 2 bases at V and 6 bases at J, with 10 bases in the middle. For the CDR3, the DNA is TGTGCCAGCAGCTTACAGGAACAGCCCGGGGAGCTGTTTTTT. Protein: CASSLQEQPGELFF.

J is TRBJ2-1 and V is TRBV7-6; a weak D match, TRBD1 (6 bases). Germline V gene lookup returns CDR1 SGHVS and CDR2 FNYEAQ. The CDR3 has 16 amino acids. The V end lost 4 bases, the J end lost 5 bases, and 18 bases lay between the germline ends. The CDR3 region has the DNA TGTGCCAGCAGCTGGGCAACAGGGAAAAGGAACAATGAGCAGTTCTTC. This gives the protein CASSWATGKRNNEQFF. Full variable domain (outside the CDR3, taken from reference TRBV7-6 and TRBJ2-1): GAGVSQSPRYKVTKRGQDVALRCDPISGHVSLYWYRQALGQGPEFLTYFNYEAQQDKSGLPNDRFSAERPEGSISTLTIQRTEQRDSAMYRCASSWATGKRNNEQFFGPGTRLTVL.

Written as DNA, the CDR3 is TGTGCCAGCAGCGGACAGGGGTTCGGGGATACGCAGTATTTT. It translates to CASSGQGFGDTQYF. The chain has TRBV2 and TRBJ2-3; TRBD1 matches at 9 bases. This CDR3 has 14 residues. From germline, CDR1 is SNHLY and CDR2 FYNNEI. With 6 bases clipped from V and 6 bases from J, the junction kept 7 bases outside the gene matches.

This chain connects TRBV27 to TRBJ1-6; D might be TRBD1 (6 bases). The CDR3 totals 16 residues. Germline V CDR1 and CDR2: MNHEY, SMNVEV (reference sequence). V dropped 5 bases and J dropped 5 bases, with 16 bases sitting between them. In DNA form, the CDR3 reads TGTGCCAGCAGTGACAGAACCGGGACACATAATTCACCCCTCCACTTT. As protein: CASSDRTGTHNSPLHF.

The chain joins TRBV30 to TRBJ2-1, with a possible D match to TRBD2 (6 bases). This CDR3 comprises 14 residues. In germline, CDR1 is GTSNPN, CDR2 SVGIG (reference sequence). V lost 2 bases to trimming and J lost 9 bases, with 17 bases between them. The CDR3: CAWSFGGGYGEQFF. The CDR3, as DNA: TGTGCCTGGAGTTTTGGGGGAGGATACGGTGAGCAGTTCTTC.

This clone was counted once. The chain combines TRBV25-1 with TRBJ2-6; possibly TRBD1 for D (6 bases). The germline V and J ends were trimmed by 4 bases and 2 bases, with 12 bases remaining between them. CDR1 MGHDK and CDR2 SYGVNS come from the germline V gene. This CDR3 is built from 16 residues. CDR3 region: CASSAQGRAGANVLTF. CDR3 DNA: TGTGCCAGCAGTGCACAGGGACGGGCTGGGGCCAACGTCCTGACTTTC.

This clone appeared a single time. This rearrangement joins TRBV7-2 to TRBJ2-5, with D maybe TRBD2 (6 bases). The CDR3 is 14 residues long. Trimming cost V 5 bases and J 5 bases, with 15 bases left between them. Per the germline V gene, CDR1 is SGHTA and CDR2 is FQGNSA. CDR3 protein: CASSSPGRPETQYF. In DNA, the CDR3 is TGTGCCAGCAGCAGCCCGGGGAGGCCGGAGACCCAGTACTTC.

The chain links TRBV27 to TRBJ2-7; D gene ambiguous. Germline V gene data show CDR1 as MNHEY and CDR2 as SMNVEV (reference sequence). The V end was cut by 2 bases, the J end by 2 bases, with 16 bases between. CDR3 size: 16 residues. In DNA form, the CDR3 reads TGTGCCAGCAGTTTAGCGTGGCGCACTCCACCCTACGAGCAGTACTTC. Amino acid sequence: CASSLAWRTPPYEQYF.

The chain has TRBV29-1 and TRBJ2-7; D is perhaps TRBD2 (5 bases). The CDR3 is 14 amino acids. V shed 6 bases and J shed 0 bases, with 15 bases lying between them. Germline V gene sequence: CDR1 SQVTM, CDR2 ANQGSEA. CDR3 sequence reads: CSVKNEAASYEQYF. CDR3 nucleotides: TGCAGCGTCAAAAATGAAGCGGCCTCCTACGAGCAGTACTTC.

This clone showed up just a few times. This chain connects TRBV15 to TRBJ1-1; D is undetermined. The CDR3 extends over 16 amino acids. The V end was cut by 0 bases, the J end by 5 bases, with 16 bases between. CDR1 and CDR2 from the germline V gene are LNHNV and YYDKDF (reference sequence). The CDR3 is CATSRDLTSYGTEAFF. CDR3 in DNA: TGTGCCACCAGCAGAGACCTGACCTCTTACGGGACTGAAGCTTTCTTT.

The chain joins TRBV30 to TRBJ2-3; D not certain. Trimming removed 2 bases from V and 2 bases from J, with 5 bases in between. Germline V lookup: CDR1 GTSNPN, CDR2 SVGIG (reference sequence). The CDR3 has 12 residues. CDR3 nucleotides: TGTGCCTGGAGTCCCCTCACAGATACGCAGTATTTT. It specifies CAWSPLTDTQYF.

The rearrangement uses TRBV2 and TRBJ2-5; D is unclear. The V end was cut by 4 bases, the J end by 2 bases, with 2 bases between. CDR3 length equals 11 residues. CDR1 is SNHLY, CDR2 FYNNEI, per germline. This CDR3 is CASSGQETQYF. The CDR3 nucleotides are TGTGCCAGCAGTGGTCAAGAGACCCAGTACTTC.

This clone was detected a few times. The chain couples TRBV6-6 to TRBJ2-1; D assignment may be TRBD1 or TRBD2 (6 bases each). In germline, CDR1 is MNHNY, CDR2 SVGAGI (reference sequence). The CDR3 runs 15 residues. The V end was cut by 7 bases, the J end by 8 bases, with 21 bases between. The CDR3 is CASTKGSRGDYEQFF. The CDR3 DNA reads TGTGCCAGCACCAAAGGGAGTAGGGGGGATTATGAGCAGTTCTTC.

This clone was seen only a few times. J is TRBJ2-6 and V is TRBV25-1; D call uncertain. This CDR3 has 17 amino acids. The V end was cut by 3 bases, the J end by 2 bases, with 14 bases between. Germline CDR1 MGHDK, CDR2 SYGVNS. The CDR3 loop is CASSDYSGRTGANVLTF. The CDR3 region has the DNA TGTGCCAGCAGTGATTACTCGGGCAGGACTGGGGCCAACGTCCTGACTTTC. The variable domain in full, with the rest retrieved from reference TRBV25-1 and TRBJ2-6, is EADIYQTPRYLVIGTGKKITLECSQTMGHDKMYWYQQDPGMELHLIHYSYGVNSTEKGDLSSESTVSRIRTEHFPLTLESARPSHTSQYLCASSDYSGRTGANVLTFGAGSRLTVL.

The V call is TRBV11-3, the J call TRBJ2-5; D is ambiguous. Trimming removed 3 bases at V and 4 bases at J, with 9 bases between. Looked up from germline, CDR1 is SGHNT and CDR2 is YENEEA. The CDR3 sequence is 13 residues long. CDR3 in DNA: TGTGCCAGCAGCTTCCCAGGCACAGAGACCCAGTACTTC. It encodes CASSFPGTETQYF.

This chain joins TRBV7-3 and TRBJ2-3; 10 bases align to TRBD2. CDR1 SGHTA and CDR2 FQGTGA come from the germline V gene. The CDR3 spans 16 residues. Germline trimming cut 4 bases from V and 0 bases from J; bases unmatched to any gene: 4. CDR3 sequence reads: CASSSLAGASTDTQYF. As DNA, the CDR3 is TGTGCCAGCAGCTCCCTAGCGGGGGCTAGCACAGATACGCAGTATTTT.

The rearrangement joins TRBV29-1 to TRBJ2-5; D is tentatively TRBD1 or TRBD2 (6 bases each). Per the germline V gene, CDR1 is SQVTM and CDR2 is ANQGSEA. The V end lost 7 bases, the J end lost 3 bases, and 15 bases lay between the germline ends. The CDR3 totals 13 residues. CDR3 sequence (DNA): TGCAGCGCGAGTGGGGGGCCGAAAGAGACCCAGTACTTC. This gives the protein CSASGGPKETQYF.

This chain's CDR3 is CASSGAGYSYNEQFF. Here the CDR3 DNA reads TGTGCCAGCAGTGGGGCAGGTTATTCCTACAATGAGCAGTTCTTC. The V gene is TRBV2, the J gene TRBJ2-1; D unclear. Germline CDR1 SNHLY, CDR2 FYNNEI. CDR3 length: 15 residues. With 4 bases removed from V and 1 base from J, the gap between germline ends came to 11 bases.